This T cell receptor beta chain was documented in a study of glioma-infiltrating T cells after dendritic cell vaccination. The V and J ends lost 4 bases and 2 bases respectively, with 14 bases between them. This CDR3 spans 15 amino acids. In germline, CDR1 is SGHVS, CDR2 FQNEAQ. Clones were sequenced by immunoSEQ multiplex PCR, and TCRdb holds only the in-frame ones, with some missing. The table has about 38,000 clones, approximately 84% seen once; the top ten hold 7.8%. Overall study findings and caveats: Longer survival after dendritic cell vaccination followed higher pretreatment TIL content.

Remarks on this clone: Antigen: not known.

The source was blood, collected before dendritic cell vaccination. The sequence came from a human donor with glioblastoma. The J gene is TRBJ2-5, the V gene TRBV7-8, with TRBD1 as a possible D gene (7 bases). The CDR3 sequence is CASSSMAGGQETQYF. The CDR3, as DNA: TGTGCCAGCAGCTCAATGGCAGGGGGGCAAGAGACCCAGTACTTC.